The 10 T cell receptor beta chains given below trace back to one sample, sequenced in a study of T cells in Graves' hyperthyroidism and ophthalmopathy. TCR beta CDR3 regions were amplified from RNA transcripts. During a first-round RT-PCR of the TCR CDR3, the HTBI primer set was used. TCRdb re-called the multiplex PCR reads with MiXCR, one entry per CDR3 protein. The table records hundreds of thousands of distinct CDR3 sequences, roughly 15% of them present only once. The material sequenced was blood. The source is a woman in her thirties or forties with Graves' hyperthyroidism.

Only a few counts were recorded for this clonotype. The chain links TRBV6-5 to TRBJ1-3; D possibly corresponds to TRBD1 (5 bases). In germline, CDR1 is MNHEY, CDR2 SVGAGI. V was trimmed by 1 base and J by 1 base, leaving 14 bases between them. The CDR3 totals 17 residues. CDR3 amino acids: CASSYFVQEPSGNTIYF. DNA for the CDR3: TGTGCCAGCAGTTACTTTGTACAGGAGCCTTCTGGAAACACCATATATTTT.

This clonotype was observed many times. The genes are TRBV2 and TRBJ2-1; 12 bases fit TRBD2. Germline CDR1 and CDR2: SNHLY and FYNNEI. Unmatched junction bases numbered 8, after V lost 5 bases and J lost 9 bases. The CDR3 is 15 residues long. Here the CDR3 reads CASSSSSGRATEQFF. As DNA, the CDR3 is TGTGCCAGCAGTTCTTCTAGCGGGAGGGCCACTGAGCAGTTCTTC.

This clonotype has a handful of counts. V usage is TRBV29-1 and J usage is TRBJ2-7; 8 bases line up with TRBD1. Germline values: CDR1 SQVTM, CDR2 ANQGSEA. The CDR3 runs 16 residues. Germline trimming cut 0 bases from V and 4 bases from J; bases unmatched to any gene: 11. In nucleotides, the CDR3 is TGCAGCGTTGAAGACTCCGGGACAGGTGGGGATTACGAGCAGTACTTC. This codes for CSVEDSGTGGDYEQYF.

This clonotype was seen a handful of times. This chain joins TRBV3-1 and TRBJ2-7, with a weak D call TRBD1 (6 bases). Deletions cut 3 bases from V and 5 bases from J, with 17 bases between. Per germline, CDR1 LGHDT and CDR2 YNNKEL (reference sequence). The length of the CDR3 is 15 residues. CDR3 DNA sequence: TGTGCCAGCAGCCACGTATTTACAGGGCTCGACGAGCAGTACTTC. Amino acid sequence: CASSHVFTGLDEQYF.

This clonotype was detected many times. This rearrangement joins TRBV11-2 to TRBJ1-3; the D is unclear. Trimming took off 0 bases at V and 0 bases at J, with 9 bases between the two ends. The CDR3 extends over 16 amino acids. The germline V gene has CDR1 SGHAT and CDR2 FQNNGV. CDR3 loop: CASSLDGTYSGNTIYF. The CDR3, as DNA: TGTGCCAGCAGCTTAGATGGCACCTACTCTGGAAACACCATATATTTT.

The chain links TRBV7-9 to TRBJ2-7, with a possible D match to TRBD1 (5 bases). V lost 6 bases and J 6 bases, leaving 15 bases between the germline ends. This CDR3 has 13 amino acids. From germline, CDR1 is SEHNR and CDR2 FQNEAQ (reference sequence). CDR3 residues: CASSFQGRSEQYF. Here the CDR3 DNA reads TGTGCCAGCAGTTTTCAGGGAAGAAGCGAGCAGTACTTC.

The chain uses TRBV20-1 and TRBJ1-4; no clear D. Trimming took 0 bases from V and 7 from J, leaving 12 bases between them. CDR1 is DFQATT, CDR2 SNEGSKA, per germline (reference sequence). The CDR3 spans 14 residues. The CDR3 spells CSARDSMDAEKLFF. Written as DNA, the CDR3 is TGCAGTGCTAGAGATTCGATGGACGCTGAAAAACTGTTTTTT.

This clonotype was counted at least ten times. The chain joins TRBV20-1 to TRBJ2-1; D uncertain. Between the trimmed V and J ends, which lost 0 bases and 0 bases, there was a span of 9 bases. In germline, CDR1 is DFQATT, CDR2 SNEGSKA (reference sequence). The CDR3 consists of 15 residues. As DNA, the CDR3 is TGCAGTGCTAGAGATGCAACGTACTCCTACAATGAGCAGTTCTTC. It specifies CSARDATYSYNEQFF.

This clonotype has a handful of counts. This chain joins TRBV6-1 and TRBJ1-5; 11 positions match TRBD1. There are 15 residues in the CDR3. Trimming cost V 2 bases and J 7 bases; bases outside gene matches: 4. In germline, CDR1 is MNHNS, CDR2 SASEGT. CDR3: CASSEWTGGSQPQHF. The CDR3 DNA reads as TGTGCCAGCAGTGAATGGACAGGGGGCAGCCAGCCCCAGCATTTT.

The genes are TRBV12-3 or TRBV12-4 and TRBJ1-6, with D unresolved. Deletions cut 1 base from V and 6 bases from J, with 7 bases between. This CDR3 has 14 amino acids. The CDR3 region has the DNA TGTGCCAGCAGTTTAGTAGCTTCTAATTCACCCCTCCACTTT. This gives the protein CASSLVASNSPLHF.